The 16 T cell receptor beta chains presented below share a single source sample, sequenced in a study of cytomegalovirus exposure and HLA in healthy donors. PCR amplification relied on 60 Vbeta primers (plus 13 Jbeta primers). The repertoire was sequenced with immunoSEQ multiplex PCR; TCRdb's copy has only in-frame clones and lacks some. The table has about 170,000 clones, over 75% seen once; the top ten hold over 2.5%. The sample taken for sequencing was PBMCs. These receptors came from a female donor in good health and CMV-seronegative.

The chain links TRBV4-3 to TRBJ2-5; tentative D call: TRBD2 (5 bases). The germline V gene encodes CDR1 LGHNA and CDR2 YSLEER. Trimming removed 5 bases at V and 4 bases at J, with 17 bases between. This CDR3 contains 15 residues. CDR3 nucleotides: TGCGCCAGCAGCTCTTCCGGACGTAGCGCAGAGACCCAGTACTTC. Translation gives CASSSSGRSAETQYF.

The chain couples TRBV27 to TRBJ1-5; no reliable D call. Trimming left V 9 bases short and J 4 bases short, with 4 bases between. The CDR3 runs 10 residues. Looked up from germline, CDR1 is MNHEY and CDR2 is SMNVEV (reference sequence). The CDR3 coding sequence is TGTGCCAGTATGAATCAGCCCCAGCATTTT. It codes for CASMNQPQHF.

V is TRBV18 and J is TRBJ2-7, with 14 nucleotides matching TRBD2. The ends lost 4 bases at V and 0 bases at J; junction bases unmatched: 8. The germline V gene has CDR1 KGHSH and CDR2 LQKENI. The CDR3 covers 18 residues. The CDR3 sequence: CASSQMGTSGGSSYEQYF. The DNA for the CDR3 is TGTGCCAGCTCACAAATGGGGACTAGCGGGGGAAGCTCCTACGAGCAGTACTTC.

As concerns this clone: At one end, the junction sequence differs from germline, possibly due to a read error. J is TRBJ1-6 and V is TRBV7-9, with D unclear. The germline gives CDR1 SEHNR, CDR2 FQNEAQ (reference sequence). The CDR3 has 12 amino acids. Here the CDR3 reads CSSSPDIPALHF. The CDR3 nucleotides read TGTTCCAGCAGCCCCGACATTCCGGCCCTCCACTTT.

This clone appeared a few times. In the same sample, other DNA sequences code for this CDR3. The DNA for the CDR3 is TGTGCCAGCAGTGACTCGGGGGGTGGCACAGATACGCAGTATTTT. It encodes CASSDSGGGTDTQYF. The chain joins TRBV6-4 to TRBJ2-3; D might be TRBD2 (6 bases). The CDR3 spans 15 residues. The V end lost 0 bases, the J end lost 1 base, and 8 bases lay between the germline ends. Germline V gives CDR1 MRHNA, CDR2 SNTAGT.

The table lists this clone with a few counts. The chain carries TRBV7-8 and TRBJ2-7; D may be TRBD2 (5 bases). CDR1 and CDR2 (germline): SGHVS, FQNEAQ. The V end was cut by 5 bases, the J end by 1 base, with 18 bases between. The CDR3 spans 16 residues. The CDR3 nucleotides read TGTGCCAGCAGCCCCCCACTTCGGCTAGCTTCCTACGAGCAGTACTTC. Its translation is CASSPPLRLASYEQYF.

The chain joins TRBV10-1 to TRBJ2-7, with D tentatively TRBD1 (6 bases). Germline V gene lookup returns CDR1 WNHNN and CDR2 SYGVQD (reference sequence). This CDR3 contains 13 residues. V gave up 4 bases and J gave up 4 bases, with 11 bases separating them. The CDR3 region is CASSGRGRYEQYF. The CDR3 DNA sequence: TGCGCCAGCAGTGGCAGGGGCAGGTACGAGCAGTACTTC.

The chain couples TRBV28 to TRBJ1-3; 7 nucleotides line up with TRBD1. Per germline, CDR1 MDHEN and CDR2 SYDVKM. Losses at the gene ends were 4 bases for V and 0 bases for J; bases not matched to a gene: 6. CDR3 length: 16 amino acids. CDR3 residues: CASSSSDRVSGNTIYF. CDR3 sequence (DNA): TGTGCCAGCAGTTCGTCAGACAGGGTCTCTGGAAACACCATATATTTT.

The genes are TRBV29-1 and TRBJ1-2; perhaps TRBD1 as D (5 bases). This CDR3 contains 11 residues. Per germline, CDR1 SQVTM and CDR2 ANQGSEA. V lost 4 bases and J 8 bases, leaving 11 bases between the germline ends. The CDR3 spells CSVGRAAGYTF. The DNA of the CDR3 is TGCAGCGTTGGCAGGGCCGCCGGCTACACCTTC.

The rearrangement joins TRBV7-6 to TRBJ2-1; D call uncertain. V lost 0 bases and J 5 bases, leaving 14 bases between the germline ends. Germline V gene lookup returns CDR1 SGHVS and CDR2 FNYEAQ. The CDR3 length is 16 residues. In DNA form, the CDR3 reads TGTGCCAGCAGCTTAGCGTATTCCCTGGCCAACAATGAGCAGTTCTTC. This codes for CASSLAYSLANNEQFF.

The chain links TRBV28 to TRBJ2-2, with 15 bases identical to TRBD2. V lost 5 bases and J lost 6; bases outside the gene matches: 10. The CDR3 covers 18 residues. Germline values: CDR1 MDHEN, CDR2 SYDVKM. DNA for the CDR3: TGTGCCAGCAGTATCGAGGGACTAGCGGGAGGCTTGGCCGGGGAGCTGTTTTTT. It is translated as CASSIEGLAGGLAGELFF.

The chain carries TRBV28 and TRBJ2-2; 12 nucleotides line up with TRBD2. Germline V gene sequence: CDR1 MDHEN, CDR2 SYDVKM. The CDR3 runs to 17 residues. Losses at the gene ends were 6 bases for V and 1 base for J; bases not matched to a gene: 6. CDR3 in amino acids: CASRRLAGALNTGELFF. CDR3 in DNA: TGTGCCAGCAGACGACTAGCGGGGGCCTTGAACACCGGGGAGCTGTTTTTT.

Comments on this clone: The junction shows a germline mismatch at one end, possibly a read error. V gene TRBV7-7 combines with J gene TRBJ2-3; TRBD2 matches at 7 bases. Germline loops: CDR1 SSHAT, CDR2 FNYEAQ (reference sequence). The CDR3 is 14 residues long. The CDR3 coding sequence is TGTGCTAGCAGCTTAGCTGCGGGAGCAGATACGCAGTATTTT. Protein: CASSLAAGADTQYF.

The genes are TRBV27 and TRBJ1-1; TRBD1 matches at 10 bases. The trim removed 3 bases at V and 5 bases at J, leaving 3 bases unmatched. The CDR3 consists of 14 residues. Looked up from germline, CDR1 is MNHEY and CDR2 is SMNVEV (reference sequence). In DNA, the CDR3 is TGTGCCAGCAGTTTCAGACAGGGGGCAACTGAAGCTTTCTTT. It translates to CASSFRQGATEAFF.

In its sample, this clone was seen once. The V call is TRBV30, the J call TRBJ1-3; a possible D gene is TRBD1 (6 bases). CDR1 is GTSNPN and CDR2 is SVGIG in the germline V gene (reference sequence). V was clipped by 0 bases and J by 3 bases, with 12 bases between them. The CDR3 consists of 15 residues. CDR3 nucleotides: TGTGCCTGGAGTGTACCGGCAGGGGTTGGAAACACCATATATTTT. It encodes CAWSVPAGVGNTIYF.

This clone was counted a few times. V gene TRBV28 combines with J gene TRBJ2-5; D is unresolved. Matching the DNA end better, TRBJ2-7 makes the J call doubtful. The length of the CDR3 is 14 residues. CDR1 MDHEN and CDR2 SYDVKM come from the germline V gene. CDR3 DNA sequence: TGTGCCAGCACTATCTTTCTCCCACCGTACGAGCAGTACTTC. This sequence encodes CASTIFLPPYEQYF.